The rows below give T cell receptor beta chains drawn from one sample of a study of shared clonotypes between healthy human individuals. The repertoire was sequenced with immunoSEQ multiplex PCR; TCRdb's copy has only in-frame clones and lacks some. The sample yields about 680,000 clones, approximately 73% seen once. Specimen: memory CD4+ T cells sorted from blood. These receptors originate from a woman aged 25 to 39 in good health. CDR3s include the opening cysteine and the closing phenylalanine or tryptophan. The order of the fields is D gene, J gene, clone size, V gene, CDR3 protein, CDR3 DNA. D genes are given only for firm matches. Not all rows give a size; the values are once, few, many and, for expanded clones, a class.

D: .; J: TRBJ2-7; size: few; V: TRBV11-2; CDR3: CASSLLSEQYF; DNA: TGTGCCAGCAGCCTCCTGTCCGAGCAGTACTTC
D: .; J: TRBJ2-1; size: .; V: TRBV11-2; CDR3: CASSLHIGWEQFF; DNA: TGTGCCAGCAGCTTACATATAGGGTGGGAGCAGTTCTTC
D: TRBD2; J: TRBJ2-2; size: .; V: TRBV4-1; CDR3: CASSQDRGGGLAGELFF; DNA: TGCGCCAGCAGCCAAGATCGAGGCGGGGGGCTGGCCGGGGAGCTGTTTTTT
D: .; J: TRBJ2-5; size: .; V: TRBV19; CDR3: CASSIGQTQETQYF; DNA: TGTGCCAGTAGTATCGGACAGACCCAAGAGACCCAGTACTTC
D: .; J: TRBJ1-1; size: few; V: TRBV6-6; CDR3: CASSYRPPPDEAFF; DNA: TGTGCCAGCAGTTACCGACCCCCCCCGGATGAAGCTTTCTTT
D: .; J: TRBJ1-3; size: once; V: TRBV6-5; CDR3: CASSPDRTGNTIYF; DNA: TGTGCCAGTTCTCCCGACAGGACCGGAAACACCATATATTTT
D: .; J: TRBJ2-7; size: .; V: TRBV28; CDR3: CASREKRGYEQYF; DNA: TGTGCCAGCAGAGAAAAACGCGGCTACGAGCAGTACTTC
D: TRBD1; J: TRBJ2-5; size: few; V: TRBV28; CDR3: CASRQGALKKAQETQYF; DNA: TGTGCCAGCCGACAGGGGGCCCTCAAAAAGGCCCAAGAGACCCAGTACTTC
D: .; J: TRBJ2-6; size: .; V: TRBV6-6; CDR3: CASSFNSGANVLTF; DNA: TGTGCCAGCAGCTTCAACTCTGGGGCCAACGTCCTGACTTTC
D: .; J: TRBJ1-2; size: .; V: TRBV6-1; CDR3: CASSEGGGRNYGYTF; DNA: TGTGCCAGCAGTGAAGGAGGGGGGCGTAACTATGGCTACACCTTC
D: .; J: TRBJ1-5; size: .; V: TRBV2; CDR3: CASTRQGGFSNQPQHF; DNA: TGTGCCAGCACCAGACAAGGAGGGTTTAGCAATCAGCCCCAGCATTTT
D: TRBD1; J: TRBJ2-1; size: .; V: TRBV27; CDR3: CASSGGDRAYNEQFF; DNA: TGTGCCAGCAGTGGGGGGGACAGGGCATACAATGAGCAGTTCTTC
D: TRBD1; J: TRBJ2-7; size: .; V: TRBV5-1; CDR3: CASSKGTGSLEQYF; DNA: TGCGCCAGCAGCAAGGGGACAGGCTCTCTCGAGCAGTACTTC
D: .; J: TRBJ1-2; size: .; V: TRBV14; CDR3: CASSLRDGVYGYTF; DNA: TGTGCCAGCAGCCTAAGGGACGGGGTCTATGGCTACACCTTC
D: .; J: TRBJ2-1; size: few; V: TRBV6-1; CDR3: CASSPLASVNEQFF; DNA: TGTGCCAGCAGCCCACTGGCTAGCGTCAATGAGCAGTTCTTC
D: .; J: TRBJ1-2; size: .; V: TRBV6-1; CDR3: CASRHRDVYGYTF; DNA: TGTGCCAGCAGGCACAGGGACGTCTATGGCTACACCTTC
D: TRBD2; J: TRBJ2-7; size: .; V: TRBV9; CDR3: CASSVGPSGRLNYEQYF; DNA: TGTGCCAGCAGCGTCGGTCCTAGCGGGAGACTCAACTACGAGCAGTACTTC
D: .; J: TRBJ2-7; size: few; V: TRBV5-5; CDR3: CASSLGASRDYEQYF; DNA: TGTGCCAGCAGCTTGGGAGCTAGTCGGGACTACGAGCAGTACTTC
D: TRBD1; J: TRBJ2-2; size: .; V: TRBV6-5; CDR3: CASRSGTGRTGELFF; DNA: TGTGCCAGCAGATCCGGGACAGGGAGGACCGGGGAGCTGTTTTTT
D: .; J: TRBJ2-7; size: many; V: TRBV6-1; CDR3: CASGDRLRYF; DNA: TGTGCCAGCGGGGACCGATTACGGTATTTC